These 12 T cell receptor beta chains originate from one sample sequenced in a study of blood T cell repertoires in COVID-19. Produced via immunoSEQ multiplex PCR; TCRdb's table is partial and in-frame only. The profile shows about 150,000 clones, 80% to 90% of them singletons. Sequenced material: peripheral blood. The receptors shown here come from a woman between 40 and 50 years old with acute or convalescent COVID-19.

This chain connects TRBV5-6 to TRBJ2-3; 8 bases are shared with TRBD2. The CDR3 runs 15 residues. V lost 4 bases to trimming and J lost 4 bases; unmatched junction nucleotides: 8. Per germline, CDR1 SGHDT and CDR2 YYEEEE. The CDR3 region has the DNA TGTGCCAGCAGCAATAGCGGGATCAACCCAGATACGCAGTATTTT. This sequence encodes CASSNSGINPDTQYF. Drawing the rest from reference TRBV5-6 and TRBJ2-3, the complete variable domain is DAGVTQSPTHLIKTRGQQVTLRCSPKSGHDTVSWYQQALGQGPQFIFQYYEEEERQRGNFPDRFSGHQFPNYSSELNVNALLLGDSALYLCASSNSGINPDTQYFGPGTRLTVL.

The chain is built from TRBV19 and TRBJ1-5; D is undetermined. The CDR3 loop spans 15 amino acids. The germline V gene encodes CDR1 LNHDA and CDR2 SQIVND (reference sequence). V was shortened by 3 bases and J by 2 bases, with 11 bases between the two germline ends. The CDR3 loop reads CASSIEGSGNQPQHF. CDR3 nucleotide sequence: TGTGCCAGTAGTATTGAGGGTTCAGGCAATCAGCCCCAGCATTTT.

V is TRBV11-2 and J is TRBJ2-7; tentative D call: TRBD1 (5 bases). The germline CDR1 and CDR2 sequences are SGHAT and FQNNGV. CDR3 size: 13 residues. Trimming left V 1 base short and J 3 bases short, with 7 bases between. CDR3 in amino acids: CASSLGQNYEQYF. CDR3 DNA: TGTGCCAGCAGCTTAGGACAGAACTACGAGCAGTACTTC. The entire variable domain, with the rest obtained from reference TRBV11-2 and TRBJ2-7, is as follows: EAGVAQSPRYKIIEKRQSVAFWCNPISGHATLYWYQQILGQGPKLLIQFQNNGVVDDSQLPKDRFSAERLKGVDSTLKIQPAKLEDSAVYLCASSLGQNYEQYFGPGTRLTVT.

This clone was seen once. This chain uses TRBV7-6 with TRBJ1-1; no clear D gene. The length of the CDR3 is 15 residues. Germline V lookup: CDR1 SGHVS, CDR2 FNYEAQ. V gave up 3 bases and J gave up 2 bases, with 13 bases separating them. DNA of the CDR3: TGTGCCAGCAGCTTCGTTGGGCAGACCAACACTGAAGCTTTCTTT. As protein: CASSFVGQTNTEAFF.

The chain joins TRBV11-2 to TRBJ2-2, with D possibly TRBD2 on 5 matching bases. V gave up 8 bases and J gave up 6 bases, with 16 bases separating them. Germline V CDR1 and CDR2: SGHAT, FQNNGV. The CDR3 contains 14 residues. The CDR3 region is CASSESSWAGELFF. In nucleotides, the CDR3 is TGTGCCAGCTCTGAGTCTAGCTGGGCCGGGGAGCTGTTTTTT.

The chain uses TRBV2 and TRBJ2-1; 13 bases agree with TRBD2. V lost 9 bases, J lost 4 bases, and 0 bases stayed unmatched. Looked up from germline, CDR1 is SNHLY and CDR2 is FYNNEI. The CDR3 runs to 13 residues. DNA of the CDR3: TGTGCCAGACTAGCGGGAGGGTACAATGAGCAGTTCTTC. Translating gives CARLAGGYNEQFF.

The chain carries TRBV30 and TRBJ2-1, with 8 bases lining up with TRBD2. CDR1 GTSNPN and CDR2 SVGIG come from the germline V gene (reference sequence). V trimming: 7 bases; J trimming: 0 bases; junction bases outside the gene matches: 11. The CDR3 consists of 16 residues. The CDR3 reads CAFLRLAPSSYNEQFF. In nucleotides, the CDR3 is TGTGCCTTTCTCCGACTAGCGCCGAGCTCCTACAATGAGCAGTTCTTC.

This chain uses TRBV10-3 with TRBJ2-7; D is uncertain. The CDR3 is 13 amino acids. Germline CDR1 reads ENHRY; CDR2 reads SYGVKD. Trimming removed 3 bases at V and 1 base at J, with 7 bases between. CDR3 DNA: TGTGCCATCAGTGATCAGGCATCCTACGAGCAGTACTTC. Protein product: CAISDQASYEQYF.

A single count supports this clone. This chain links TRBV6-4 with TRBJ1-2; D is undetermined. CDR1 and CDR2 (germline): MRHNA, SNTAGT. This CDR3 is 12 amino acids long. The V end lost 0 bases, the J end lost 11 bases, and 10 bases lay between the germline ends. Here the CDR3 DNA reads TGTGCCAGCAGTGACTCGATCAGCGGGTACACCTTC. It specifies CASSDSISGYTF.

The V call is TRBV19, the J call TRBJ2-1; TRBD2 agrees at 12 bases. CDR1 and CDR2 (germline): LNHDA, SQIVND (reference sequence). After removal of 3 bases from V and 9 bases from J, the junction contained 6 bases not matched to a gene. The CDR3 is made up of 15 amino acids. CDR3 nucleotides: TGTGCCAGTAGTATCTCTAGCGGGAGGGCCCGTGAGCAGTTCTTC. It yields the protein CASSISSGRAREQFF.

The rearrangement uses TRBV15 and TRBJ2-7; D is possibly TRBD2 (5 bases). Germline lookup yields CDR1 LNHNV and CDR2 YYDKDF (reference sequence). V was shortened by 0 bases and J by 6 bases, with 9 bases between the two germline ends. The CDR3 totals 13 residues. CDR3 region: CATSRDLEGEQYF. DNA for the CDR3: TGTGCCACCAGCAGAGATTTAGAGGGCGAGCAGTACTTC.

This clone has just a few counts. This chain uses TRBV7-6 with TRBJ2-7, with 8 bases identical to TRBD1. This CDR3 spans 15 amino acids. Unmatched junction bases numbered 9, after V lost 5 bases and J lost 3 bases. Germline V gives CDR1 SGHVS, CDR2 FNYEAQ. Here the CDR3 DNA reads TGTGCCAGCAGCAGACAGGGGCTACCATTCTACGAGCAGTACTTC. Its protein is CASSRQGLPFYEQYF.